The present TCR beta chain was sequenced within a study of blood T cell repertoires in COVID-19. Background on the study: T cells, B-cell-depleted T cells, or PBMCs provided the cDNA or gDNA that served as material.

The table lists this clone with many counts. As processed by the authors: The assay estimated nucleated cells by amplifying reference gene primers. Data came from immunoSEQ multiplex PCR; TCRdb stores just in-frame clones and leaves some out. V, J and clone size reflect that table, while D and trimming were determined from the DNA. Of about 61,000 clones in the sample, approximately 80% were seen once. This CDR3 comprises 14 residues. Germline V gives CDR1 LNHDA, CDR2 SQIVND (reference sequence). Trimming cost V 4 bases and J 4 bases, with 13 bases left between them. The chain carries TRBV19 and TRBJ1-2; possibly TRBD1 for D (6 bases). The clonotype originates from a woman in her 70s with acute or convalescent COVID-19. Sample: peripheral blood. The CDR3, as DNA: TGTGCCAGTAGTACCAGCGGACAGACCTATGGCTACACCTTC. The encoded protein is CASSTSGQTYGYTF.